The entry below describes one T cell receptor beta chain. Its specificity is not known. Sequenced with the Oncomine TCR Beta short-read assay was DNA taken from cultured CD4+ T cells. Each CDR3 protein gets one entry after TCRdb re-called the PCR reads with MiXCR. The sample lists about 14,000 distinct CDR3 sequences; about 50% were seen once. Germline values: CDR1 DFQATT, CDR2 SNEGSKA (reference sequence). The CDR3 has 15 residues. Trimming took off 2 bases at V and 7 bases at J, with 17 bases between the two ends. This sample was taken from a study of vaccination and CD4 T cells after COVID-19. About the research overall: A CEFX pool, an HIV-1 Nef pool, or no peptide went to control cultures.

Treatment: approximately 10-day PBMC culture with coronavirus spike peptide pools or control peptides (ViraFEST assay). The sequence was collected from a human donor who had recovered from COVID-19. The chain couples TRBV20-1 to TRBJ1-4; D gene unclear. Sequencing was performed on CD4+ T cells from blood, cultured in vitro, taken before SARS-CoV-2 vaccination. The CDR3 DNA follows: TGCAGTGCTAGATTGTCCGGGGTGTCCATTGAAAAACTGTTTTTT. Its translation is CSARLSGVSIEKLFF.